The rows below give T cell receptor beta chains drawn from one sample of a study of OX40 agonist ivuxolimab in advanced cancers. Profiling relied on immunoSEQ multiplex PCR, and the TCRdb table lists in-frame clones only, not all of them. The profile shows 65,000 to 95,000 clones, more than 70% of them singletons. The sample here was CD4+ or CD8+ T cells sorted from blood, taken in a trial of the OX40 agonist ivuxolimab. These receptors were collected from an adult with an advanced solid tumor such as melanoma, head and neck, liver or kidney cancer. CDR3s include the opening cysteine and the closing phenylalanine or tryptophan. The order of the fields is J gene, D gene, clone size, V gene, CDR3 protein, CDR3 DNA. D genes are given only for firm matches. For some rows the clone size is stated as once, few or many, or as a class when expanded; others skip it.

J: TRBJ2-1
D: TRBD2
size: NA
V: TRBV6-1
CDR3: CASSGLAGAYNEQFF
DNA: TGTGCCAGCAGTGGGTTAGCGGGGGCCTACAATGAGCAGTTCTTC

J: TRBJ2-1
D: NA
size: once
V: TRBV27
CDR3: CASSLSRDRGNEQFF
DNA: TGTGCCAGCAGTTTATCCCGGGACCGCGGCAATGAGCAGTTCTTC

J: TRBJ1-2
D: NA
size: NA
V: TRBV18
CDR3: CASSPFRGSGYTF
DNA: TGTGCCAGCTCACCATTCAGGGGCTCTGGCTACACCTTC

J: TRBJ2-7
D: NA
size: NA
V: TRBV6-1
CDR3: CASSVTARVVNEQYF
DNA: TGTGCCAGCAGTGTGACGGCCAGGGTGGTTAACGAGCAGTACTTC

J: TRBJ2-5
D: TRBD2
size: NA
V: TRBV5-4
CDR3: CASSPVGLAEETQYF
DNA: TGTGCCAGCAGCCCGGTGGGACTAGCGGAAGAGACCCAGTACTTC

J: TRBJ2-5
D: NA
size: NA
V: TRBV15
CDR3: CATSIWGFGLWDQETQYF
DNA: TGTGCCACCAGCATATGGGGTTTTGGTCTTTGGGACCAAGAGACCCAGTACTTC

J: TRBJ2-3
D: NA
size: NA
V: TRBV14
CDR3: CASSQMRGVDTQYF
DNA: TGTGCCAGCAGCCAGATGCGCGGAGTAGATACGCAGTATTTT

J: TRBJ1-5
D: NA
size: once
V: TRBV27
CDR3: CASSLNLKLNQPQHF
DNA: TGTGCCAGCAGCCTCAATCTAAAACTAAATCAGCCCCAGCATTTT

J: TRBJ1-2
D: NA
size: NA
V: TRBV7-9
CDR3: CASSSSGRNYGYTF
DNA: TGTGCCAGCAGCTCTTCTGGGAGGAACTATGGCTACACCTTC

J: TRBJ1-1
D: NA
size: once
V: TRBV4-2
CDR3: CASSQDLRGGTEAFF
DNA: TGTGCCAGCAGCCAAGATTTACGGGGGGGTACTGAAGCTTTCTTT

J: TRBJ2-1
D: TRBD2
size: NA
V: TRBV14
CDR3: CASSQIAGGYNEQFF
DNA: TGTGCCAGCAGCCAAATAGCGGGGGGATACAATGAGCAGTTCTTC

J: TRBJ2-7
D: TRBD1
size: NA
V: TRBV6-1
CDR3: CASSRTGAYEQYF
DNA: TGTGCCAGCAGCCGTACAGGGGCCTACGAGCAGTACTTC

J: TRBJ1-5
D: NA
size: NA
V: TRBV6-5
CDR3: CASSSIGTYQPQHF
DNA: TGTGCCAGCAGTTCTATAGGGACATATCAGCCCCAGCATTTT

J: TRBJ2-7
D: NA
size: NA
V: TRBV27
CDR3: CASSFRSSGNEQYF
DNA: TGTGCCAGCAGTTTCAGGAGTTCGGGCAACGAGCAGTACTTC

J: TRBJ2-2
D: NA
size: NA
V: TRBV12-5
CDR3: CASGLGTPNTGELFF
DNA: TGTGCTAGTGGTTTAGGCACCCCGAACACCGGGGAGCTGTTTTTT

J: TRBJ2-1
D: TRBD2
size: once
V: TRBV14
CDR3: CASSQRSGRHNEQFF
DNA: TGTGCCAGCAGCCAAAGAAGCGGGAGGCACAATGAGCAGTTCTTC

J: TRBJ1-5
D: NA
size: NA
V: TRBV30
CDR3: CAWSVLGARGNQPQHF
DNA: TGTGCCTGGAGTGTACTGGGGGCTCGAGGCAATCAGCCCCAGCATTTT

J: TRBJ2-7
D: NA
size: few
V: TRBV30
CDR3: CAWSAGGYEQYF
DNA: TGTGCCTGGAGCGCCGGGGGCTACGAGCAGTACTTC

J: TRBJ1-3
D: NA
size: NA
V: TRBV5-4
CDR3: CASSREDRTGNTIYF
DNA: TGTGCCAGCAGCCGGGAAGACAGAACTGGAAACACCATATATTTT

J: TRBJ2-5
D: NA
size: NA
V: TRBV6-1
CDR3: CASSEVRGETQYF
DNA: TGTGCCAGCAGTGAAGTTCGGGGCGAGACCCAGTACTTC

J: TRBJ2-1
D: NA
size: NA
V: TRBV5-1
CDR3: CASSLSGTTYNEQFF
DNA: TGCGCCAGCAGCTTAAGTGGGACAACTTACAATGAGCAGTTCTTC

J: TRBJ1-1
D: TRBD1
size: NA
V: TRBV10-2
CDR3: CASTGGQRAFF
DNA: TGCGCCAGCACCGGGGGACAGCGGGCTTTCTTT

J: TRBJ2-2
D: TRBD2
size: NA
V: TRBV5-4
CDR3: CASSLLAGNTGELFF
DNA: TGTGCCAGCAGCTTGCTAGCGGGCAACACCGGGGAGCTGTTTTTT

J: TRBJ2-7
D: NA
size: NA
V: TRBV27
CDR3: CASSLSTGNPLSYEQYF
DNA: TGTGCCAGCAGTTTATCGACGGGCAACCCTCTCTCCTACGAGCAGTACTTC

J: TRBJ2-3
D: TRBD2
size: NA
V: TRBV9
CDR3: CASSPRTSGSDTQYF
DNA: TGTGCCAGCAGCCCCCGGACTAGCGGATCAGATACGCAGTATTTT

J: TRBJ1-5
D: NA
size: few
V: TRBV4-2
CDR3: CASSQSVSQPQHF
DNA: TGTGCCAGCAGCCAATCGGTCTCTCAGCCCCAGCATTTT

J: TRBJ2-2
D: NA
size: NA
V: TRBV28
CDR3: CASTPLGTGELFF
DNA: TGTGCCAGCACCCCCTTGGGTACCGGGGAGCTGTTTTTT

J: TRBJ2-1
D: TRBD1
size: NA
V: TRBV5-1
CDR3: CASSLKGGGQYNEQFF
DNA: TGCGCCAGCAGCTTGAAAGGGGGCGGACAGTACAATGAGCAGTTCTTC

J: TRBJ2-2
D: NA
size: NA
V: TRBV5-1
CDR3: CASGTADTNTGELFF
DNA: TGCGCCAGCGGCACCGCGGACACAAACACCGGGGAGCTGTTTTTT

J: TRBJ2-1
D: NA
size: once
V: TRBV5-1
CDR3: CASSLAVGADTYNEQFF
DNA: TGCGCCAGCAGCTTGGCCGTCGGGGCGGATACTTACAATGAGCAGTTCTTC

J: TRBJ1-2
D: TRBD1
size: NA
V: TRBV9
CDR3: CASSLRTGEGYTF
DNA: TGTGCCAGCAGCCTCCGGACAGGGGAAGGCTACACCTTC

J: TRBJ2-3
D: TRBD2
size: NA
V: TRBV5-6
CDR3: CASSLGGSGRSDTQYF
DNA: TGTGCCAGCAGCTTGGGTGGTAGCGGGAGGTCAGATACGCAGTATTTT

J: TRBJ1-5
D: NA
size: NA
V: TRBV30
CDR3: CAWSAGSNQPQHF
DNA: TGTGCCTGGAGTGCCGGAAGCAATCAGCCCCAGCATTTT

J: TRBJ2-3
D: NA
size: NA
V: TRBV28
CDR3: CASTSWTGRAAGQSSTDTQYF
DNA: TGTGCCAGCACGTCCTGGACAGGACGAGCGGCGGGGCAGTCTAGCACAGATACGCAGTATTTT

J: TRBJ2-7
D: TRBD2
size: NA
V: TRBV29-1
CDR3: CSVWVSGRAMTYEQYF
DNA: TGCAGCGTTTGGGTTAGCGGGAGGGCAATGACCTACGAGCAGTACTTC

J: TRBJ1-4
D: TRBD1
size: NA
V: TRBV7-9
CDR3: CASSTTGGREKLFF
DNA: TGTGCCAGCAGCACCACAGGGGGTAGGGAAAAACTGTTTTTT

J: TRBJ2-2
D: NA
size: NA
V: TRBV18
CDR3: CASARDTVGELFF
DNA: TGTGCCAGCGCGCGGGACACTGTGGGGGAGCTGTTTTTT

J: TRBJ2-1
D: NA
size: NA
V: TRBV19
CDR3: CASSIGGRQVSNEQFF
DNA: TGTGCCAGTAGTATTGGCGGGAGACAGGTAAGCAATGAGCAGTTCTTC

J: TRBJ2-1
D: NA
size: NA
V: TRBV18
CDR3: CASSPTLRTNNNEQFF
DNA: TGTGCCAGCTCACCAACCCTTAGGACTAACAACAATGAGCAGTTCTTC

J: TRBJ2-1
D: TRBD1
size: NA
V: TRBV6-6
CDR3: CASSLDRAGMDVEQFF
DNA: TGTGCCAGCAGTTTAGACAGGGCAGGTATGGACGTAGAGCAGTTCTTC

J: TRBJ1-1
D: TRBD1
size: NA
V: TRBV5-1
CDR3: CASSLTGGFTEAFF
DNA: TGCGCCAGCAGCTTAACAGGGGGATTCACTGAAGCTTTCTTT